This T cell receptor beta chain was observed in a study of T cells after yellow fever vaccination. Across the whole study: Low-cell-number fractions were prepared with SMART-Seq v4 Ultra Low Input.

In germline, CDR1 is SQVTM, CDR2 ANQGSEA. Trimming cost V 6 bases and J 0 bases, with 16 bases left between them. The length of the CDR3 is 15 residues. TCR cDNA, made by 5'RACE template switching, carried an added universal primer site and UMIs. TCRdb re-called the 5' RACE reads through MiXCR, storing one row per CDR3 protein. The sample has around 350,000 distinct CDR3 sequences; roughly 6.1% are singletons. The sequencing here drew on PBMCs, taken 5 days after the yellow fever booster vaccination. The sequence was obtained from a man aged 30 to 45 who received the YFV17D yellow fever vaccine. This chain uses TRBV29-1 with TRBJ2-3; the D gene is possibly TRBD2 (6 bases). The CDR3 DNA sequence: TGCAGCGTCCAACGCGGGCGGGGAAGCACAGATACGCAGTATTTT. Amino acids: CSVQRGRGSTDTQYF.